These T cell receptor beta chains were read from a single sample in a study of regulatory T cells in long-lasting Graves disease. TCRdb called the multiplex PCR reads again in MiXCR, with one record for every CDR3 protein. The sample records 500,000 or so distinct CDR3 sequences, around 15% being singletons. In addition, the sample was reused for a study of T cells in Graves' hyperthyroidism and ophthalmopathy.

Sequenced material: peripheral blood mononuclear cells (PBMCs), taken at new diagnosis, from a patient treated with antithyroid drugs. The receptor set was obtained from a man in his forties with Graves disease. Both conserved end residues are part of each CDR3. A D gene is named only where the DNA matches it firmly. Where a row states a size, it is once, few, many or the class of an expanded clone; other rows omit it.

D gene,J gene,clone size,V gene,CDR3 protein,CDR3 DNA
NA,TRBJ1-2,NA,TRBV30,CAWSGWGTRTGGYTF,TGTGCCTGGAGTGGGTGGGGAACACGAACCGGTGGCTACACCTTC
NA,TRBJ1-1,few,TRBV7-3,CASSWTTNTEAFF,TGTGCCAGCAGCTGGACCACGAACACTGAAGCTTTCTTT
NA,TRBJ1-2,few,TRBV9,CASSVVDTSYGYTF,TGTGCCAGCAGCGTAGTTGACACCAGCTATGGCTACACCTTC
TRBD1,TRBJ1-5,few,TRBV19,CASTNDRGGNQPQHF,TGTGCCAGTACCAACGACAGGGGTGGCAATCAGCCCCAGCATTTT
NA,TRBJ2-7,NA,TRBV18,CASSPNFAGLYEQYF,TGTGCCAGCTCACCAAACTTCGCCGGGCTCTACGAGCAGTACTTC
TRBD2,TRBJ2-1,many,TRBV28,CASSYLAGTYNEQFF,TGTGCCAGCAGTTACCTAGCGGGGACCTACAATGAGCAGTTCTTC
NA,TRBJ2-3,many,TRBV7-2,CASSRHWALPDTQYF,TGTGCCAGCAGCCGACACTGGGCCCTCCCGGATACGCAGTATTTT
NA,TRBJ2-2,NA,TRBV7-3,CASSSPNGTANTGELFF,TGTGCCAGCAGCTCCCCCAATGGCACCGCGAACACCGGGGAGCTGTTTTTT
TRBD2,TRBJ2-7,many,TRBV20-1,CSASQAGWSSYEQYF,TGCAGTGCTTCTCAAGCGGGGTGGAGCTCCTACGAGCAGTACTTC
TRBD2,TRBJ2-2,many,TRBV9,CASSVAPGGRGTGELFF,TGTGCCAGCAGCGTAGCTCCGGGCGGGAGGGGTACCGGGGAGCTGTTTTTT
NA,TRBJ2-1,few,TRBV27,CASSLGGTWNTYNEQFF,TGTGCCAGCAGTTTAGGTGGAACCTGGAACACCTACAATGAGCAGTTCTTC
TRBD1,TRBJ2-4,few,TRBV9,CASSVGQGGYIQYF,TGTGCCAGCAGCGTAGGACAGGGGGGATACATTCAGTACTTC
TRBD2,TRBJ2-7,many,TRBV18,CASSPFGRAVEQYF,TGTGCCAGCTCACCCTTCGGGAGGGCCGTCGAGCAGTACTTC
TRBD1,TRBJ1-4,few,TRBV28,CASSPIGRGRREKLFF,TGTGCCAGCAGTCCCATTGGGAGGGGGCGACGGGAAAAACTGTTTTTT
NA,TRBJ2-3,NA,TRBV5-1,CASSKGTDLDTQYF,TGCGCCAGCAGCAAGGGGACTGACCTAGATACGCAGTATTTT
TRBD2,TRBJ2-2,NA,TRBV30,CAQAGVLGTGELFF,TGTGCGCAAGCGGGGGTATTGGGTACCGGGGAGCTGTTTTTT
TRBD1,TRBJ2-1,many,TRBV5-1,CASSLTGSSYNEQFF,TGTGCCAGCAGCCTGACAGGGAGCTCCTACAATGAGCAGTTCTTC
NA,TRBJ2-7,NA,TRBV7-3,CASSLGSSGEQYF,TGTGCCAGCAGCTTAGGTAGCTCCGGCGAGCAGTACTTC